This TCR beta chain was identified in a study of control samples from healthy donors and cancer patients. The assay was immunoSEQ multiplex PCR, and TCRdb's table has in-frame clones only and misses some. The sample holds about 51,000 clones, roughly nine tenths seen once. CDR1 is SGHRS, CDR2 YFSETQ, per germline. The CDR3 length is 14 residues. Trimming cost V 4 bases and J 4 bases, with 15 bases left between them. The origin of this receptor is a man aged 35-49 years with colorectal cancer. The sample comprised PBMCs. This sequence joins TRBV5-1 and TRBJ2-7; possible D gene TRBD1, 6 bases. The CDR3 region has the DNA TGCGCCAGCAGCCAGGAAGGCAGGGGATACGAGCAGTACTTC. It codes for CASSQEGRGYEQYF.